This TCR beta chain originates from a study of blood T cell repertoires in COVID-19. Libraries were prepared by immunoSEQ multiplex PCR; TCRdb keeps only in-frame clonotypes and omits some of them. The profile shows under 350,000 clones, approximately 86% of them singletons. Enrolled through a virtual design, the participants were between roughly 18 and 89 years of age and came from 24 US areas. Participants had their cohort set by participant-reported clinical history. The CDR3 has 14 residues. Germline trimming cut 4 bases from V and 4 bases from J; bases unmatched to any gene: 6. From germline, CDR1 is SGHRS and CDR2 YFSETQ.

This TCR was recovered from a woman in her 40s with acute COVID-19. Specimen: PBMCs or T cells enriched from blood (not recorded which). The rearrangement uses TRBV5-1 and TRBJ1-2; TRBD1 matches 8 bases. CDR3 coding DNA: TGCGCCAGCAGCCTCGGACAGGGTGGCTATGGCTACACCTTC. Translating gives CASSLGQGGYGYTF. Complete variable domain (other parts from reference TRBV5-1 and TRBJ1-2): KAGVTQTPRYLIKTRGQQVTLSCSPISGHRSVSWYQQTPGQGLQFLFEYFSETQRNKGNFPGRFSGRQFSNSRSEMNVSTLELGDSALYLCASSLGQGGYGYTFGSGTRLTVV.